The sequence of this TCR beta chain was determined in a study of regulatory T cells in long-lasting Graves disease (dated by TCRdb to the early 2020s). About the full investigation: In the newly diagnosed Graves' disease group, patients had been taking antithyroid drugs for less than 3 months. Persistent Graves' disease patients were compared with newly diagnosed Graves' disease patients by peripheral blood TCR sequencing and RNA sequencing. The study took place in China and was registered as a clinical trial. A total of around 35 samples underwent TCR sequencing, from around 13 patients with persistent Graves' disease and approximately 20 patients with newly diagnosed Graves' disease.

Sequences SGDLS (CDR1) and YYNGEE (CDR2) are obtained from the germline V gene. V was cut back by 0 bases and J by 4 bases, leaving a gap of 10 bases between them. The cysteine opens and the phenylalanine closes a CDR3 of 15 amino acids. Only the CDR3 part of the read is kept: 45 bases, read in frame from the first base. Read against the paper, the sample's time point label means: newly diagnosed GD, antithyroid drugs for less than 3 months. RNA was extracted from PBMCs in TRIzol for both TCR sequencing and RNA sequencing. Graves' disease was diagnosed according to American Thyroid Association guidelines. Recruitment of patients was carried out at an endocrinology department in Xi'an, China. Each patient gave about 10 milliliters of peripheral blood, collected in an EDTA anticoagulant tube. Ficoll Paque Plus density gradient separation was used to isolate PBMCs, and no further T cell sorting was performed. RNA quality was checked with an Agilent 2100 Bioanalyzer and agarose gel, and concentration with a NanoDrop 2000.

The table lists this clonotype with a few counts. No antigen is known for it. No much larger clone exists at a distance of one base, and base qualities are not known. The investigation overall reported the following: Patients with persistent disease shared more public clonotypes (around 3,000) than newly diagnosed patients did (966). TRBV28, TRBJ1-2 and TRBJ2-5 were preferentially used in persistent disease, while TRBV20-1 and TRBJ2-1 were favored in newly diagnosed disease. Because the primary lesion, thyroid tissue, could not be accessed, the study looked at peripheral blood alone. The authors acknowledged the small sample size as a limitation that may reduce accuracy. Sequencing and analysis were limited to the TCR beta chain. Compared with newly diagnosed patients, persistent Graves' disease patients had lower TCR Shannon entropy and fewer highly expanded clones, which suggests clonal expansion.

Libraries were made using multiplex PCR. Reads for this sample came from an Illumina HiSeq 4000. CDR3 regions were amplified by Arm-PCR with iRepertoire HTBI primers to construct TCR beta libraries. PCR products were gel purified before sequencing. The study's own analysis went as follows. A total of fewer than 65 TRBV and 14 TRBJ segments were identified across samples and were used for gene usage analysis of CDR3 amino acid clonotypes. Filtered high-quality paired reads were merged into contigs using COPE and FqMerger. BLAST was used to align contigs to IMGT TRBV, TRBD and TRBJ reference genes, with CDR3 defined following IMGT. Any clonotype with a frequency above 0.1% was counted as a highly expanded clone. Shannon entropy was used to measure repertoire diversity, and the Gini coefficient was used to measure V-J evenness. Clonotypes shared by more than one individual were considered public. In TCRdb, the public reads were trimmed at Q25 with fastp and aligned with MiXCR, with productive beta chains retained. CDR3 protein duplicates are merged, each entry listing the most common genes and DNA. In this record, the V and J calls reflect TCRdb's handling and not the investigators' own analysis. The sample yields fewer than 650,000 distinct CDR3 sequences; 15% to 20% were counted once. The ten largest clones represent about 11% of the sample.

These records were also assigned to another study, of T cells in Graves' hyperthyroidism and ophthalmopathy. The second paper states: Stable Graves' hyperthyroidism was defined as the absence of progression to ophthalmopathy over 18 months of follow-up. The hyperthyroidism patients were between 18 and 65 years old and newly diagnosed, with a disease duration of less than 2 months. The study excluded patients with uncontrolled infections, other autoimmune diseases, pregnancy or lactation. Diagnoses relied on clinical symptoms, serum thyroxine and TRAb, thyroid ultrasound and orbital computed tomography. A first-round RT-PCR of the TCR CDR3 used the HTBI primer set with the Qiagen OneStep RT-PCR kit. Most expanded thyroid clonotypes (frequency above 0.001) were also found in blood, which suggests that blood repertoires may mirror thyroid immune responses. Ophthalmopathy was separated from stable hyperthyroidism by a 13 V-J signature model, with around 88% sensitivity and about 84% specificity obtained in cross-validation and 80%/75% obtained in testing. During validation, the model predicted progression to ophthalmopathy a median of roughly 7.1 months ahead of onset, with 60% to 71% sensitivity and 72.22% specificity. To identify distinguishing TCR V-J signatures, a discovery cohort of 100 or so patients was used, comprising some 43 with Graves' ophthalmopathy and some 57 with stable Graves' hyperthyroidism. An independent validation cohort of 18 to 20 hyperthyroidism patients and some 15 patients who later progressed to ophthalmopathy tested prospective prediction of ophthalmopathy. The 95 to 100 discovery patients were divided at random into training and test sets in a 7:3 ratio. Thyroid tissue and blood T-cell repertoires from about six Graves' hyperthyroidism patients were also compared in the study. Following sampling, methimazole starting at 30 mg daily was given to hyperthyroidism patients, and high-dose intravenous methylprednisolone was given to ophthalmopathy patients. Libraries were constructed in a second round of multiplex PCR, after which size selection and purification were performed. Sequencing of the libraries was done on an Illumina HiSeq2000 using paired-end 100 bp reads. SOAPnuke was used to process the raw data, with reads discarded if the reads contained adapters or uncalled bases, had a mean Phred below 15, or lacked an exact constant-primer or identifier match. High-quality paired reads were merged using COPE v1.2.5, and each unique nucleotide sequence was defined as a clonotype. MiTCR v1.1 was used to align the clonotypes against IMGT TRBV, TRBD and TRBJ reference segments. The analysis included only V-J combinations with a frequency above 0.0001, which together covered around 99% of the repertoires. A TCS score was defined as the ratio of F50 (clonal expansion) to E x V (chaos), with BLOSUM62-based TCRdist applied between CDR3 peptides within each V-J. Welch's t-statistics and random forest reduced around 520 V-J features to about 12, which were used in a naive Bayes classifier (R e1071). Sample size was not statistically predetermined, and blinding of investigators to group allocation was not performed. The paper describes TCR Vbeta CDR3 sequencing of 135 peripheral blood samples, made up of around 41 ophthalmopathy patients, over 70 hyperthyroidism patients and some 17 progressor patients.

This TCR was sampled from a man younger than 30 with Graves disease. Donor details come from another sample of the same person, matched by shared clones. The chain couples TRBV9 to TRBJ1-4; the D gene cannot be resolved reliably. The specimen comprised peripheral blood mononuclear cells (PBMCs), sampled at new diagnosis, from a patient treated with antithyroid drugs. Here is the DNA: TGTGCCAGCAGCGTAGGGACGGACCTTAATGAAAAACTGTTTTTT. The encoded protein is CASSVGTDLNEKLFF.